The rows below give T cell receptor beta chains drawn from one sample of a study of graft-versus-host responses after intestinal transplantation. This table comes from immunoSEQ multiplex PCR, and its TCRdb copy is limited to in-frame clones, with some not included. Among over 100,000 clones listed, approximately 95% were seen once. These TCRs' antigens remain unknown. Specimen: unstimulated CD8+ T cells sorted from spleen or lymph node cells, collected before intestinal transplant. The receptors shown here come from a human donor who received an intestinal transplant. The CDR3 runs from the conserved cysteine through the conserved F or W. Each record gives: J gene, CDR3 length, D gene, V gene, clone size, CDR3 protein, CDR3 DNA. D genes are given only for firm matches. The size entry is marked missing in some rows and otherwise reads once, few, many or a size class.

j_gene: TRBJ1-6; len: 16; d_gene: -; v_gene: TRBV6-1; abundance: -; CDR3aa: CASSEVGWGVDSPLHF; CDR3nt: TGTGCCAGCAGTGAAGTCGGGTGGGGGGTAGATTCACCCCTCCACTTT
j_gene: TRBJ2-7; len: 13; d_gene: TRBD2; v_gene: TRBV2; abundance: -; CDR3aa: CASRTSSLYEQYF; CDR3nt: TGTGCCAGCAGGACTAGCTCACTCTACGAGCAGTACTTC
j_gene: TRBJ1-5; len: 13; d_gene: -; v_gene: TRBV28; abundance: -; CDR3aa: CASSPGSNQPQHF; CDR3nt: TGTGCCAGCAGTCCCGGGAGCAATCAGCCCCAGCATTTT
j_gene: TRBJ2-7; len: 14; d_gene: TRBD2; v_gene: TRBV19; abundance: -; CDR3aa: CASSISGSSYEQYF; CDR3nt: TGTGCCAGTAGTATTAGCGGGAGTTCCTACGAGCAGTACTTC
j_gene: TRBJ2-7; len: 15; d_gene: -; v_gene: TRBV9; abundance: -; CDR3aa: CASSVQGGPNYEQYF; CDR3nt: TGTGCCAGCAGCGTACAGGGGGGGCCTAACTACGAGCAGTACTTC
j_gene: TRBJ1-2; len: 14; d_gene: TRBD1; v_gene: TRBV30; abundance: -; CDR3aa: CAWTPSGDRYGYTF; CDR3nt: TGTGCCTGGACTCCAAGTGGGGACAGATATGGCTACACCTTC
j_gene: TRBJ1-2; len: 15; d_gene: TRBD1; v_gene: TRBV13; abundance: -; CDR3aa: CASSISPGQGNGYTF; CDR3nt: TGTGCCAGCAGCATATCACCGGGACAGGGGAACGGCTACACCTTC
j_gene: TRBJ2-3; len: 15; d_gene: TRBD2; v_gene: TRBV6-5; abundance: -; CDR3aa: CASSYSSGSTDTQYF; CDR3nt: TGTGCCAGCAGTTATTCTAGCGGGAGCACAGATACGCAGTATTTT
j_gene: TRBJ2-7; len: 14; d_gene: -; v_gene: TRBV5-1; abundance: once; CDR3aa: CASSLIRASEGQYF; CDR3nt: TGCGCCAGCAGCTTGATCAGGGCGTCGGAAGGGCAGTACTTC
j_gene: TRBJ2-5; len: 15; d_gene: TRBD2; v_gene: TRBV29-1; abundance: once; CDR3aa: CSVGLAGRRGETQYF; CDR3nt: TGCAGCGTTGGGCTAGCGGGAAGAAGGGGAGAGACCCAGTACTTC
j_gene: TRBJ2-2; len: 13; d_gene: -; v_gene: TRBV4-1; abundance: -; CDR3aa: CASSQVPGGELFF; CDR3nt: TGCGCCAGCAGCCAAGTACCGGGCGGGGAGCTGTTTTTT
j_gene: TRBJ1-5; len: 13; d_gene: -; v_gene: TRBV30; abundance: -; CDR3aa: CAWSGSGSQPQHF; CDR3nt: TGTGCCTGGAGTGGGTCGGGGAGTCAGCCCCAGCATTTT
j_gene: TRBJ2-4; len: 11; d_gene: -; v_gene: TRBV28; abundance: -; CDR3aa: CASSLSNIQYF; CDR3nt: TGTGCCAGCAGTTTATCTAACATTCAGTACTTC
j_gene: TRBJ2-3; len: 14; d_gene: -; v_gene: TRBV6-5; abundance: -; CDR3aa: CASSYSQSTDTQYF; CDR3nt: TGTGCCAGCAGTTACTCGCAGAGCACAGATACGCAGTATTTT
j_gene: TRBJ2-7; len: 17; d_gene: -; v_gene: TRBV2; abundance: -; CDR3aa: CASRVTPGLDDRWEQYF; CDR3nt: TGTGCCAGCAGAGTGACGCCGGGACTGGACGATCGTTGGGAGCAGTACTTC
j_gene: TRBJ1-2; len: 12; d_gene: -; v_gene: TRBV13; abundance: -; CDR3aa: CASSTYNYGYTF; CDR3nt: TGTGCCAGCAGCACTTATAACTATGGCTACACCTTC
j_gene: TRBJ2-7; len: 14; d_gene: TRBD2; v_gene: TRBV6-5; abundance: -; CDR3aa: CATSGGLAVYEQYF; CDR3nt: TGTGCCACCTCAGGGGGACTAGCGGTTTACGAGCAGTACTTC
j_gene: TRBJ1-1; len: 14; d_gene: -; v_gene: TRBV6-5; abundance: -; CDR3aa: CASSLGGVKSEAFF; CDR3nt: TGTGCCAGCAGTTTAGGTGGGGTGAAGTCTGAAGCTTTCTTT
j_gene: TRBJ1-2; len: 13; d_gene: -; v_gene: TRBV28; abundance: -; CDR3aa: CASSPGTLYGYTF; CDR3nt: TGTGCCAGCAGTCCCGGGACCCTCTATGGCTACACCTTC
j_gene: TRBJ1-5; len: 14; d_gene: -; v_gene: TRBV7-9; abundance: -; CDR3aa: CASSLGQTNQPQHF; CDR3nt: TGTGCCAGCAGCTTAGGCCAGACCAATCAGCCCCAGCATTTT
j_gene: TRBJ2-7; len: 16; d_gene: -; v_gene: TRBV6-5; abundance: -; CDR3aa: CASSYSVRQASYEQYF; CDR3nt: TGTGCCAGCAGTTACTCCGTGCGACAGGCCTCCTACGAGCAGTACTTC
j_gene: TRBJ2-7; len: 16; d_gene: TRBD1; v_gene: TRBV11-2; abundance: -; CDR3aa: CASSLGTGGSVGEQYF; CDR3nt: TGTGCCAGCAGCTTAGGAACAGGGGGAAGTGTTGGCGAGCAGTACTTC
j_gene: TRBJ1-1; len: 14; d_gene: -; v_gene: TRBV7-3; abundance: -; CDR3aa: CASSPKGKNTEAFF; CDR3nt: TGTGCCAGCAGTCCTAAGGGGAAGAACACTGAAGCTTTCTTT
j_gene: TRBJ2-2; len: 17; d_gene: -; v_gene: TRBV4-3; abundance: -; CDR3aa: CASSQDLYGSNTGELFF; CDR3nt: TGCGCCAGCAGCCAAGATTTGTACGGATCGAACACCGGGGAGCTGTTTTTT
j_gene: TRBJ1-1; len: 14; d_gene: -; v_gene: TRBV27; abundance: -; CDR3aa: CASSLVMGGDEAFF; CDR3nt: TGTGCCAGCAGTTTAGTAATGGGGGGCGATGAAGCTTTCTTT
j_gene: TRBJ2-7; len: 12; d_gene: -; v_gene: TRBV2; abundance: -; CDR3aa: CASSGGAYEQYF; CDR3nt: TGTGCCAGCAGTGGAGGAGCCTACGAGCAGTACTTC
j_gene: TRBJ2-7; len: 16; d_gene: TRBD2; v_gene: TRBV27; abundance: -; CDR3aa: CASSLWGSSGSYEQYF; CDR3nt: TGTGCCAGCAGTCTATGGGGGTCTAGCGGGAGCTACGAGCAGTACTTC
j_gene: TRBJ1-2; len: 14; d_gene: -; v_gene: TRBV4-1; abundance: -; CDR3aa: CASSQESRNYGYTF; CDR3nt: TGCGCCAGCAGCCAAGAGAGTCGTAACTATGGCTACACCTTC
j_gene: TRBJ1-4; len: 14; d_gene: -; v_gene: TRBV25-1; abundance: -; CDR3aa: CASSEVGTGAKLFF; CDR3nt: TGTGCCAGCAGTGAAGTCGGGACTGGTGCGAAACTGTTTTTT